A single count supports the clone carrying this T cell receptor (beta chain). Its target is not known. These data originate in a study of CD8 T cells in Susac syndrome. General study findings and limits: TCR sequencing and HLA analysis covered a relatively small number of individuals.

CDR1 SEHNR and CDR2 FQNEAQ come from the germline V gene (reference sequence). V dropped 2 bases and J dropped 1 base, with 14 bases sitting between them. There are 17 residues in the CDR3. An input of about 0.45 to 1 ug of RNA was subjected to reverse transcription using random hexamers. An immunoSEQ multiplex PCR amplified TCR beta CDR3 over 54 Vbeta and 13 Jbeta. Each CDR3 protein is one row after TCRdb ran MiXCR on the immunoSEQ multiplex PCR reads. The data hold about 300,000 distinct CDR3 sequences, with 75% to 85% observed a single time. TCR beta sequencing covered blood CD8+ and CD4+ T cells. Negative isolation yielded the CD8+ and CD4+ T cells, while FACS enriched the TEMRA cells.

V gene TRBV7-9 combines with J gene TRBJ2-2; D may be TRBD2 (5 bases). Sequencing was done on a sample of CD8+ T cells from PBMCs. The receptor's source is a human donor with multiple sclerosis. The CDR3 DNA reads TGTGCCAGCAGCTTACCCTCGGGGTTGGAGAACACCGGGGAGCTGTTTTTT. Its protein product is CASSLPSGLENTGELFF.